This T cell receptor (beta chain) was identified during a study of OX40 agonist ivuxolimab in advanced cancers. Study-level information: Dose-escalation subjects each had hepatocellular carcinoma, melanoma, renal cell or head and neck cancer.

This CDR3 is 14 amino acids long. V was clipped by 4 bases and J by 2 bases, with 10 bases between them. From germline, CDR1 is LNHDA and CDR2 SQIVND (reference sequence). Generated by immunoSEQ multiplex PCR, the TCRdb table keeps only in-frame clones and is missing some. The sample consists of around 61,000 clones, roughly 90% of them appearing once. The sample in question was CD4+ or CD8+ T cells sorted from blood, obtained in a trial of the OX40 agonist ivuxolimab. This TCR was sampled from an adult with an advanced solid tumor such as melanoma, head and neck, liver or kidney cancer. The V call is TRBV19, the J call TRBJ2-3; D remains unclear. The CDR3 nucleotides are TGTGCCAGTAGTACTGGGGAATTCACAGATACGCAGTATTTT. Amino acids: CASSTGEFTDTQYF. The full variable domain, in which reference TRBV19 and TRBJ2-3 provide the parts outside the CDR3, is DGGITQSPKYLFRKEGQNVTLSCEQNLNHDAMYWYRQDPGQGLRLIYYSQIVNDFQKGDIAEGYSVSREKKESFPLTVTSAQKNPTAFYLCASSTGEFTDTQYFGPGTRLTVL.